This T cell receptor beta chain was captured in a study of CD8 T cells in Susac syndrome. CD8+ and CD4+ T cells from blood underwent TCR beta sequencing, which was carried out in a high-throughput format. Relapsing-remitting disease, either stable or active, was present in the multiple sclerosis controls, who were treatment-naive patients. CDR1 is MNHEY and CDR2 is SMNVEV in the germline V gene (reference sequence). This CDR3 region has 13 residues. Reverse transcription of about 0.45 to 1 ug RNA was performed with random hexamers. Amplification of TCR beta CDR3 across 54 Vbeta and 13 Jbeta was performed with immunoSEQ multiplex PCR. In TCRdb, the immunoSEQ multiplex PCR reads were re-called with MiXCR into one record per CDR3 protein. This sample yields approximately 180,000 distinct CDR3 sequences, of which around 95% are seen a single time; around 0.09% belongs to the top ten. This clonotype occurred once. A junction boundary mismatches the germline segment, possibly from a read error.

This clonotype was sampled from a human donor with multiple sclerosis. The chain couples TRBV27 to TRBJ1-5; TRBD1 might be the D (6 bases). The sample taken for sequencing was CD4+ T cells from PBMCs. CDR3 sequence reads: CASSTQGNQPQLF. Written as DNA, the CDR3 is TGTGCCAGCAGTACACAGGGAAATCAGCCCCAGCTTTTT.